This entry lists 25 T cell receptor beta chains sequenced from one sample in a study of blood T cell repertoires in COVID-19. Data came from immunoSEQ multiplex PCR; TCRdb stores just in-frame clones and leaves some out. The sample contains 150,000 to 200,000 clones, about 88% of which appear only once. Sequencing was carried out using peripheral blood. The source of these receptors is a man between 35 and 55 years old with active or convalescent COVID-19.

The CDR3 sequence: CASSGTGSYEQYF. Written as DNA, the CDR3 is TGCGCCAGTTCTGGGACAGGATCCTACGAGCAGTACTTC. The J gene is TRBJ2-7, the V gene TRBV4-1; 8 nucleotides match TRBD1. V lost 9 bases, J lost 1 base, and 5 bases stayed unmatched. CDR1 and CDR2 from the germline V gene are MGHRA and YSYEKL. This CDR3 comprises 13 residues.

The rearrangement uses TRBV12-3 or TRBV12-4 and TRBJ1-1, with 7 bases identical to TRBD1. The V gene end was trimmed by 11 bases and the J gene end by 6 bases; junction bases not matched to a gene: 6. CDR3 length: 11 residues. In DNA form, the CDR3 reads TGTGCCCCCAGAGGGGGCCCTGAAGCTTTCTTT. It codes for CAPRGGPEAFF.

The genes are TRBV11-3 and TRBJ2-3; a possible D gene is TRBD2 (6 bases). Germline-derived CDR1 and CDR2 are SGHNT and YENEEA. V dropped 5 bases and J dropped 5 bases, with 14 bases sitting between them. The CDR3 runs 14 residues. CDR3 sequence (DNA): TGTGCCAGCAGCCACCCAGGGAGGAGAGATACGCAGTATTTT. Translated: CASSHPGRRDTQYF.

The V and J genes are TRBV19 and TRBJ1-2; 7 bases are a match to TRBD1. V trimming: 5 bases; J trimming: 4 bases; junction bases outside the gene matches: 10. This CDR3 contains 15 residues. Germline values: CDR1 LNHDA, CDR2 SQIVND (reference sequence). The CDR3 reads CASSQETGNRYGYTF. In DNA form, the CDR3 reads TGTGCCAGTAGTCAGGAGACAGGGAATCGCTATGGCTACACCTTC. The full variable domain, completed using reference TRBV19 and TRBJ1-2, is DGGITQSPKYLFRKEGQNVTLSCEQNLNHDAMYWYRQDPGQGLRLIYYSQIVNDFQKGDIAEGYSVSREKKESFPLTVTSAQKNPTAFYLCASSQETGNRYGYTFGSGTRLTVV.

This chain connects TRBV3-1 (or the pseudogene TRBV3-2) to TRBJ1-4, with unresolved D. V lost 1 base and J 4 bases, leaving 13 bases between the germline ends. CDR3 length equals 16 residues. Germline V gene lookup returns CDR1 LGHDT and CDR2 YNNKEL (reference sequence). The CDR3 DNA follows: TGTGCCAGCAGCCAAGGGTGGTCCGGTCGTAATGAAAAACTGTTTTTT. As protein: CASSQGWSGRNEKLFF.

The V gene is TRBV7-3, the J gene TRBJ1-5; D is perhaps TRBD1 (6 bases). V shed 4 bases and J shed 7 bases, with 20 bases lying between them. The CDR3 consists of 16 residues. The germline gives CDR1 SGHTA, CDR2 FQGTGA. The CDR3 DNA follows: TGTGCCAGCAGCTCGCCCACGAGGGGTCAGGGGCAGCCCCAGCATTTT. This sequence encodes CASSSPTRGQGQPQHF. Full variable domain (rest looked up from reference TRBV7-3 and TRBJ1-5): GAGVSQTPSNKVTEKGKYVELRCDPISGHTALYWYRQSLGQGPEFLIYFQGTGAADDSGLPNDRFFAVRPEGSVSTLKIQRTERGDSAVYLCASSSPTRGQGQPQHFGDGTRLSIL.

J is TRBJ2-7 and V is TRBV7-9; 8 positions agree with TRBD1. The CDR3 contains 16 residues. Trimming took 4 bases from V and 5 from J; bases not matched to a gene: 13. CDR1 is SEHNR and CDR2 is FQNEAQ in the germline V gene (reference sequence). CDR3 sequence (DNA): TGTGCCAGCAGCTCCTCCAAAGCCTGGACAGGGAACGAGCAGTACTTC. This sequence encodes CASSSSKAWTGNEQYF.

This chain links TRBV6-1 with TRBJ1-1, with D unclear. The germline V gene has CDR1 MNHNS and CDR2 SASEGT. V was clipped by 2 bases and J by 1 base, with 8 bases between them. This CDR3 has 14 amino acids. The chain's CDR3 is CASSETPGNTEAFF. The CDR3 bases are TGTGCCAGCAGTGAAACACCTGGGAACACTGAAGCTTTCTTT.

The CDR3 sequence is CASSPGQGVVGYGYTF. CDR3 in DNA: TGTGCCAGCAGCCCCGGACAGGGGGTTGTCGGCTATGGCTACACCTTC. The V call is TRBV5-5, the J call TRBJ1-2, with 10 bases lining up with TRBD1. V lost 4 bases and J lost 4; bases outside the gene matches: 10. CDR3 length: 16 amino acids. Per germline, CDR1 SGHKS and CDR2 YYEKEE (reference sequence). Based on the CDR3 plus reference TRBV5-5 and TRBJ1-2, the full variable domain is DAGVTQSPTHLIKTRGQQVTLRCSPISGHKSVSWYQQVLGQGPQFIFQYYEKEERGRGNFPDRFSARQFPNYSSELNVNALLLGDSALYLCASSPGQGVVGYGYTFGSGTRLTVV.

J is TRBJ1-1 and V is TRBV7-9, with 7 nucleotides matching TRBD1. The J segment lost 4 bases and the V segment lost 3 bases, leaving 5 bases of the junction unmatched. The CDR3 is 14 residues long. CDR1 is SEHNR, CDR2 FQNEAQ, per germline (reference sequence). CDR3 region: CASSFGAGGTEAFF. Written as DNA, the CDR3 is TGTGCCAGCAGCTTCGGGGCAGGGGGCACTGAAGCTTTCTTT.

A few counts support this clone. CDR3 DNA sequence: TGTGCCAGCAGTTCAGATATGGACAGTACAACCTACGAGCAGTACTTC. Translating gives CASSSDMDSTTYEQYF. The chain employs TRBV28 and TRBJ2-7; a possible D gene is TRBD1 (6 bases). The length of the CDR3 is 16 residues. V was trimmed by 4 bases and J by 2 bases, leaving 18 bases between them. Per the germline V gene, CDR1 is MDHEN and CDR2 is SYDVKM.

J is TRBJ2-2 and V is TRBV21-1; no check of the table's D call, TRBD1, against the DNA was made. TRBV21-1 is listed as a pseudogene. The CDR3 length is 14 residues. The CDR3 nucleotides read TGTGCCAGCAGCAAAGAAACAGGGCCCGGGGAGCTGTTTTTT. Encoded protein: CASSKETGPGELFF.

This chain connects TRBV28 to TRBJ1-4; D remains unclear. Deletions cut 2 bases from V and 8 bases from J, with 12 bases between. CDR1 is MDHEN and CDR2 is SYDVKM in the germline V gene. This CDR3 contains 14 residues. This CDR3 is CASSLGIEGEKLFF. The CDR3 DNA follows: TGTGCCAGCAGTTTAGGTATTGAGGGAGAAAAACTGTTTTTT. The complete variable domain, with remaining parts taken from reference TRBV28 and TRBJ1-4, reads DVKVTQSSRYLVKRTGEKVFLECVQDMDHENMFWYRQDPGLGLRLIYFSYDVKMKEKGDIPEGYSVSREKKERFSLILESASTNQTSMYLCASSLGIEGEKLFFGSGTQLSVL.

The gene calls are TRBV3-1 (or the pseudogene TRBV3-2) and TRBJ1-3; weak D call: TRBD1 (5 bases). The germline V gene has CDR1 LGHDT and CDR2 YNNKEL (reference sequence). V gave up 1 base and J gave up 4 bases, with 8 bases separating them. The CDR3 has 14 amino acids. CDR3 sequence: CASSQGHRGNTIYF. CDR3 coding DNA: TGTGCCAGCAGCCAAGGGCACAGGGGAAACACCATATATTTT.

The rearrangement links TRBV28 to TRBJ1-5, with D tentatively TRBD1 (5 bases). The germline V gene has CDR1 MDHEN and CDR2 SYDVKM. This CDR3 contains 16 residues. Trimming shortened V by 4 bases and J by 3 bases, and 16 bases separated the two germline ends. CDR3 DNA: TGTGCCAGCAGTTCTACTAGGGACTCAATCAATCAGCCCCAGCATTTT. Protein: CASSSTRDSINQPQHF. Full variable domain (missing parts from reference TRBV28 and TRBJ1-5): DVKVTQSSRYLVKRTGEKVFLECVQDMDHENMFWYRQDPGLGLRLIYFSYDVKMKEKGDIPEGYSVSREKKERFSLILESASTNQTSMYLCASSSTRDSINQPQHFGDGTRLSIL.

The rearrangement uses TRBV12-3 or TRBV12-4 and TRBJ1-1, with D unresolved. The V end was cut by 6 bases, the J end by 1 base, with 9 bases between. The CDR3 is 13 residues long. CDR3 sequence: CASSYTGNTEAFF. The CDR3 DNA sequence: TGTGCCAGCAGCTATACGGGGAACACTGAAGCTTTCTTT.

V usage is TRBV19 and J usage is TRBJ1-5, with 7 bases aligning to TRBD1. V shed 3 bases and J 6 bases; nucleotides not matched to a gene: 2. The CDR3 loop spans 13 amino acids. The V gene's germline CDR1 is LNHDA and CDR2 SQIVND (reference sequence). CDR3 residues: CASSIQGVQPQHF. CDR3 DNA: TGTGCCAGTAGTATCCAGGGGGTTCAGCCCCAGCATTTT. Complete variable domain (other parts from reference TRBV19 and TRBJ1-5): DGGITQSPKYLFRKEGQNVTLSCEQNLNHDAMYWYRQDPGQGLRLIYYSQIVNDFQKGDIAEGYSVSREKKESFPLTVTSAQKNPTAFYLCASSIQGVQPQHFGDGTRLSIL.

CDR3 region: CASVRASNTGELFF. CDR3 nucleotides: TGTGCCAGCGTGAGGGCCTCAAACACCGGGGAGCTGTTTTTT. The V gene is TRBV2, the J gene TRBJ2-2; TRBD2 might be the D (5 bases). The CDR3 loop spans 14 amino acids. Between the trimmed V and J ends, which lost 8 bases and 2 bases, there was a span of 12 bases. Germline loops: CDR1 SNHLY, CDR2 FYNNEI.

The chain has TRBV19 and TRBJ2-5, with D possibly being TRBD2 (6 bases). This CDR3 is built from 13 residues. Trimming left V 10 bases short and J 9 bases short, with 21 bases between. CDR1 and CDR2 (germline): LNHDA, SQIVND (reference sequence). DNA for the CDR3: TGTGCCACCTTAGCCCGCGGGGAGGAGGCCCAGTACTTC. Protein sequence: CATLARGEEAQYF.

CDR3 coding DNA: TGTGCCAGCAGCGATCCCCAGACTCTCCGCCGAGAGACCCAGTACTTC. Amino acid sequence: CASSDPQTLRRETQYF. The V gene is TRBV11-3, the J gene TRBJ2-5; D unclear. From germline, CDR1 is SGHNT and CDR2 YENEEA. The CDR3 length is 16 residues. V gave up 5 bases and J gave up 4 bases, with 20 bases separating them.

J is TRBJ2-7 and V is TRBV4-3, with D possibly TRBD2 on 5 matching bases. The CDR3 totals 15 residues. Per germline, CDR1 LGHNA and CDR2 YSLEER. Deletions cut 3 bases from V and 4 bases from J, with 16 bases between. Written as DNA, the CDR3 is TGCGCCAGCAGCCATTCTTCGGCGGGCACATACGAGCAGTACTTC. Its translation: CASSHSSAGTYEQYF.

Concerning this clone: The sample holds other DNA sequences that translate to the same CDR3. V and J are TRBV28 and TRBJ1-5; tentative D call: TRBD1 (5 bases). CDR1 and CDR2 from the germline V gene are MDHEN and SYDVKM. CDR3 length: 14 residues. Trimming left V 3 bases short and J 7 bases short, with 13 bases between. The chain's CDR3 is CASSFSGNGQPQHF. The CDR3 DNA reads TGTGCCAGCAGTTTTTCAGGGAATGGGCAGCCCCAGCATTTT.

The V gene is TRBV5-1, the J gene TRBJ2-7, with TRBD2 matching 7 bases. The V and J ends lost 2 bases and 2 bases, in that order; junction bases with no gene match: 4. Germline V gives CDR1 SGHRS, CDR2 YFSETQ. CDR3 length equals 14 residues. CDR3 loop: CASSLGLEPYEQYF. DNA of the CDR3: TGCGCCAGCAGCTTAGGACTAGAACCCTACGAGCAGTACTTC.

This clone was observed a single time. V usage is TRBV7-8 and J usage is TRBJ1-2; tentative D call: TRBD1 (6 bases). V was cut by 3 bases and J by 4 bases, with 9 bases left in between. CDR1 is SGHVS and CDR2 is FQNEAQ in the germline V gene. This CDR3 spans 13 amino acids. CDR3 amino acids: CASSFGGAYGYTF. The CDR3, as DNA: TGTGCCAGCAGCTTCGGGGGGGCCTATGGCTACACCTTC.

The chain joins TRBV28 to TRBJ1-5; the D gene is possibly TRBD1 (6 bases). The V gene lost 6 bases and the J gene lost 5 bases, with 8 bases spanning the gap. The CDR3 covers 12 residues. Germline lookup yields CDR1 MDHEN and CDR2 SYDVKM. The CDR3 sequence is CASRDSDQPQHF. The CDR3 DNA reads TGTGCCAGCAGGGACAGTGATCAGCCCCAGCATTTT.